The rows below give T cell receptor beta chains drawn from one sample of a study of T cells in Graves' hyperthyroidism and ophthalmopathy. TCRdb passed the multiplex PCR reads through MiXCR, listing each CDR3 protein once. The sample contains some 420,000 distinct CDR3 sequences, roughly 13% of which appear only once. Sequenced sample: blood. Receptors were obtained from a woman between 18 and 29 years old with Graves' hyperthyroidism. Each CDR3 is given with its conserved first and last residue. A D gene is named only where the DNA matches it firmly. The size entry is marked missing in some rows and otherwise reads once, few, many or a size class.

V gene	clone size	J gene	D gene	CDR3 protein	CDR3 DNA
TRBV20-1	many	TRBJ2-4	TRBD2	CSASPGGGGNIQYF	TGCAGTGCTAGCCCCGGGGGGGGAGGAAACATTCAGTACTTC
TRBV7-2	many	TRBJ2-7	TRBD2	CASTMIAGAGEQYF	TGTGCCAGCACCATGATAGCGGGAGCAGGTGAGCAGTACTTC
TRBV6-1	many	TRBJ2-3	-	CASSDAIRRGASTDTQYF	TGTGCCAGCAGTGATGCTATCCGGAGGGGGGCCAGCACAGATACGCAGTATTTT
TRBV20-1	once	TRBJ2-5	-	CSAVPGRTQETQYF	TGCAGTGCTGTTCCGGGACGGACTCAAGAGACCCAGTACTTC
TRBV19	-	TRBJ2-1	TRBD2	CASTPRGREPYNEQFF	TGTGCCAGTACCCCCCGCGGGCGGGAGCCCTACAATGAGCAGTTCTTC
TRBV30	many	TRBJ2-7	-	CAWRQLGFHEQYF	TGTGCCTGGAGACAACTTGGCTTCCACGAGCAGTACTTC
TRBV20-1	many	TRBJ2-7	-	CSARDPGVGPYEQYF	TGCAGTGCTAGAGATCCAGGAGTCGGGCCCTACGAGCAGTACTTC
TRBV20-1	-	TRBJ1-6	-	CSAGTGEIAYNSPLHF	TGCAGTGCCGGGACCGGGGAGATTGCCTATAATTCACCCCTCCACTTT
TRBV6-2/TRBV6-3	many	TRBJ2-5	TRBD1	CASRLDRVTETQYF	TGTGCCAGCAGATTGGACAGGGTAACGGAGACCCAGTACTTC
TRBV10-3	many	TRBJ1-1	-	CAISDRGEAFF	TGTGCCATCAGTGACCGGGGTGAAGCTTTCTTT
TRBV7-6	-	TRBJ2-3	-	CASLRGDGTDTQYF	TGTGCCAGCCTAAGGGGAGACGGCACAGATACGCAGTATTTT
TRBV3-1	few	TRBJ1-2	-	CASSQGAGAVGYTF	TGTGCCAGCAGCCAAGGAGCAGGGGCGGTGGGCTACACCTTC
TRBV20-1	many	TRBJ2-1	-	CSASPGYEQFF	TGCAGTGCGTCCCCAGGGTATGAGCAGTTCTTC
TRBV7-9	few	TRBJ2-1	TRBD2	CASRSGSGNNEQFF	TGTGCCAGCAGGAGCGGGAGTGGCAACAATGAGCAGTTCTTC
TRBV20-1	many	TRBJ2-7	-	CSARDGVHEQYF	TGCAGTGCTAGAGATGGGGTTCACGAGCAGTACTTC
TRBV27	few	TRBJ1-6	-	CASSLRGGSYNSPLHF	TGTGCCAGCAGTTTAAGGGGGGGCTCCTATAATTCACCCCTCCACTTT
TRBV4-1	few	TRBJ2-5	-	CASSQRAWGEETQYF	TGCGCCAGCAGCCAAAGGGCCTGGGGGGAGGAGACCCAGTACTTC
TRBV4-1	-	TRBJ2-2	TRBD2	CASSQRTSANTGELFF	TGCGCCAGCAGCCAACGGACTAGCGCTAACACCGGGGAGCTGTTTTTT
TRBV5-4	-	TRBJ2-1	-	CASSSRAGSLLLDNEQFF	TGTGCCAGCAGCTCCCGGGCGGGATCCCTTTTGTTGGACAATGAGCAGTTCTTC
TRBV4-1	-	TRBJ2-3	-	CASSQDWSGSSTDTQYF	TGCGCCAGCAGCCAAGATTGGTCCGGCTCCAGCACAGATACGCAGTATTTT
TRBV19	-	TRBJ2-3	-	CASSIVRLVGTDTQYF	TGTGCCAGTAGTATAGTACGACTAGTCGGCACAGATACGCAGTATTTT
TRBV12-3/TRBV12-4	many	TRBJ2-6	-	CATNARNSGANVLTF	TGTGCCACCAACGCCAGAAACTCTGGGGCCAACGTCCTGACTTTC
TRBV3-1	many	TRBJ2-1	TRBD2	CASSHLGGRGADEQFF	TGTGCCAGCAGCCATTTGGGGGGGAGAGGGGCAGATGAGCAGTTCTTC
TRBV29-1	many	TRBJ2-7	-	CSVEVAGNYEQYF	TGCAGCGTTGAGGTGGCAGGGAACTACGAGCAGTACTTC
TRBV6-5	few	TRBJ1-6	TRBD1	CASSYTVSRGVNSPLHF	TGTGCCAGCAGTTACACGGTTTCCAGGGGGGTTAATTCACCCCTCCACTTT
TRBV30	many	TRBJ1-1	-	CAWTAGGDTEAFF	TGTGCCTGGACGGCGGGGGGGGACACTGAAGCTTTCTTT
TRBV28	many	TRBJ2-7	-	CASTSRTKGGMYEQYF	TGTGCCAGCACTTCTCGCACGAAAGGCGGGATGTACGAGCAGTACTTC
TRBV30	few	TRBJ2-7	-	CAWTTRGRSSYEQYF	TGTGCCTGGACGACAAGGGGGAGAAGTTCCTACGAGCAGTACTTC
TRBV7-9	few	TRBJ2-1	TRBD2	CASSLGRLAGGNNEQFF	TGTGCCAGCAGCTTAGGAAGACTAGCGGGAGGGAACAATGAGCAGTTCTTC
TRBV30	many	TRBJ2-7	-	CAWSAGWNEQYF	TGTGCCTGGAGTGCGGGGTGGAACGAGCAGTACTTC
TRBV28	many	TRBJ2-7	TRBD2	CASSRLAATYEQYF	TGTGCCAGCAGCAGACTAGCGGCAACCTACGAGCAGTACTTC
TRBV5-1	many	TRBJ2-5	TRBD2	CASSLGAGVGQETQYF	TGCGCCAGCAGCTTAGGAGCGGGAGTAGGGCAAGAGACCCAGTACTTC
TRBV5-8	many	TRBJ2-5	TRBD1	CASSWTGGGETQYF	TGTGCCAGCAGCTGGACAGGGGGTGGAGAGACCCAGTACTTC
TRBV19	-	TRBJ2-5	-	CASSINKGPETQYF	TGTGCCAGTAGTATTAACAAGGGGCCGGAGACCCAGTACTTC
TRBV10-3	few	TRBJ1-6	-	CAISDSSYNSPLHF	TGTGCCATCAGTGACAGCTCCTATAATTCACCCCTCCACTTT
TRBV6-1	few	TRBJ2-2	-	CASSEGGKRLFF	TGTGCCAGCAGTGAAGGGGGAAAGAGGCTGTTTTTT
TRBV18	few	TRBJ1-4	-	CASSPRRRDEKLFF	TGTGCCAGCTCACCAAGGAGGAGGGATGAAAAACTGTTTTTT
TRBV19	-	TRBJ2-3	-	CASSDGTSRDTDTQYF	TGTGCCAGTAGCGATGGAACGTCTCGGGACACAGATACGCAGTATTTT
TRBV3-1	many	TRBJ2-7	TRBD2	CASSQEGGSEQYF	TGTGCCAGCAGCCAAGAGGGGGGGAGCGAGCAGTACTTC
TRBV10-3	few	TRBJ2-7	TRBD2	CAIRVAGASYEQYF	TGTGCCATCAGGGTAGCGGGAGCATCCTACGAGCAGTACTTC
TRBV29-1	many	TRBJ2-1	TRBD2	CSVKEAGGYNEQFF	TGCAGCGTGAAGGAAGCGGGGGGTTACAATGAGCAGTTCTTC
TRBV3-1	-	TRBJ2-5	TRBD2	CASSQDGTSGSRAETQYF	TGTGCCAGCAGCCAAGACGGGACTAGCGGGAGCCGGGCAGAGACCCAGTACTTC
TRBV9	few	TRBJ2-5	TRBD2	CASSPSTSGREETQYF	TGTGCCAGCAGCCCTTCGACTAGCGGGAGGGAAGAGACCCAGTACTTC
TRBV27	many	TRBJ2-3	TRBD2	CASSLRAGGSTDTQYF	TGTGCCAGCAGTTTACGTGCGGGAGGGTCCACAGATACGCAGTATTTT
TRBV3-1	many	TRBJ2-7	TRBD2	CASRLAGEGEQYF	TGTGCCAGTCGTCTAGCGGGAGAGGGCGAGCAGTACTTC
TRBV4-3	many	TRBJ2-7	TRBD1	CASSQGTGSPYEQYF	TGCGCCAGCAGCCAGGGGACAGGGTCTCCCTACGAGCAGTACTTC
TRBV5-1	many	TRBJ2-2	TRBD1	CASSLGTGNTGELFF	TGCGCCAGCAGCTTGGGGACAGGGAACACCGGGGAGCTGTTTTTT
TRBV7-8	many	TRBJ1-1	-	CASSLDSNTEAFF	TGTGCCAGCAGCTTAGACAGTAACACTGAAGCTTTCTTT
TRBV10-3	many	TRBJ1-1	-	CAISDGTSNTEAFF	TGTGCCATCAGTGACGGGACTTCTAACACTGAAGCTTTCTTT
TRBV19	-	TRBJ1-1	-	CASSISSRSTVNTEAFF	TGTGCCAGTAGTATAAGTAGCCGGTCTACTGTGAACACTGAAGCTTTCTTT
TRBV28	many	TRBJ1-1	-	CASTLVGNTEAFF	TGTGCCAGCACCCTAGTGGGGAACACTGAAGCTTTCTTT
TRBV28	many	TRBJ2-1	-	CASSWVENEQFF	TGTGCCAGCAGTTGGGTGGAGAATGAGCAGTTCTTC
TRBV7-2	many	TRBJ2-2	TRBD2	CASSLGLAGLTGELFF	TGTGCCAGCAGCCTCGGACTAGCGGGTCTCACCGGGGAGCTGTTTTTT
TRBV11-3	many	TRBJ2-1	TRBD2	CASSLESGSGNNEQFF	TGTGCCAGCAGCTTGGAGAGCGGGAGCGGTAATAATGAGCAGTTCTTC
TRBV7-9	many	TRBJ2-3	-	CASSFGSASTDTQYF	TGTGCCAGCAGCTTCGGGTCCGCTAGCACAGATACGCAGTATTTT
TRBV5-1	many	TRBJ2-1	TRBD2	CASSNGLAGGISYNEQFF	TGCGCCAGCAGCAACGGACTAGCGGGAGGAATCTCCTACAATGAGCAGTTCTTC